These T cell receptor beta chains were read from a single sample in a study of CD8+ T cells in alopecia areata. Only in-frame clones appear in the TCRdb table, and some are missing; sequencing was by immunoSEQ multiplex PCR. This table has about 110,000 clones, around 59% appearing once. The material sequenced was CD8+ T cells sorted from blood. The source is a human donor in good health. CDR3s include the opening cysteine and the closing phenylalanine or tryptophan. Each record gives: CDR3 protein, CDR3 DNA, V gene, D gene, J gene, clone size. The D gene is left open where the match is weak. Rows give clone size only sometimes, using once, few, many, or a class for an expanded clone.

cdr3_aa: CASSSSGGGYEQYF
cdr3_nt: TGTGCCAGTAGTTCCTCAGGGGGCGGATACGAGCAGTACTTC
v_call: TRBV19
d_call: TRBD1
j_call: TRBJ2-7
clone_size: .

cdr3_aa: CASSGDRWNTEAFF
cdr3_nt: TGTGCCAGCAGCGGGGACAGGTGGAACACTGAAGCTTTCTTT
v_call: TRBV2
d_call: TRBD1
j_call: TRBJ1-1
clone_size: .

cdr3_aa: CATSGSGVSDTEAFF
cdr3_nt: TGTGCCACCAGCGGATCAGGGGTCTCGGACACTGAAGCTTTCTTT
v_call: TRBV15
d_call: .
j_call: TRBJ1-1
clone_size: .

cdr3_aa: CASSQSFGPGQETQYF
cdr3_nt: .
v_call: TRBV14
d_call: .
j_call: TRBJ2-5
clone_size: few

cdr3_aa: CASSLRQGSYNEQFF
cdr3_nt: TGTGCCAGCAGCCTTAGACAGGGCTCCTACAATGAGCAGTTCTTC
v_call: TRBV13
d_call: TRBD1
j_call: TRBJ2-1
clone_size: .

cdr3_aa: CASSLTGIPPNTEAFF
cdr3_nt: TGCGCCAGCAGCTTGACGGGGATCCCTCCGAACACTGAAGCTTTCTTT
v_call: TRBV5-1
d_call: .
j_call: TRBJ1-1
clone_size: .

cdr3_aa: CASSLPTGANVLTF
cdr3_nt: TGTGCCAGCAGCCTACCGACGGGGGCCAACGTCCTGACTTTC
v_call: TRBV7-2
d_call: .
j_call: TRBJ2-6
clone_size: .

cdr3_aa: CASSLGLAGTGELFF
cdr3_nt: TGTGCCAGTTCTTTAGGACTAGCGGGGACCGGGGAGCTGTTTTTT
v_call: TRBV7-3
d_call: TRBD2
j_call: TRBJ2-2
clone_size: .

cdr3_aa: CASSFGNSPLHF
cdr3_nt: TGTGCCAGCAGCTTTGGCAATTCACCCCTCCACTTT
v_call: TRBV5-4
d_call: .
j_call: TRBJ1-6
clone_size: once

cdr3_aa: CASSYSGTGGDQPQHF
cdr3_nt: TGTGCCAGCAGTTACTCCGGGACAGGGGGCGATCAGCCCCAGCATTTT
v_call: TRBV6-5
d_call: TRBD1
j_call: TRBJ1-5
clone_size: .

cdr3_aa: CASSLGPEIGNEQFF
cdr3_nt: TGCGCCAGCAGCTTGGGCCCCGAAATCGGCAATGAGCAGTTCTTC
v_call: TRBV5-1
d_call: .
j_call: TRBJ2-1
clone_size: .

cdr3_aa: CASSLGTDYNEQFF
cdr3_nt: TGTGCCAGTAGCCTCGGGACAGACTACAATGAGCAGTTCTTC
v_call: TRBV19
d_call: TRBD1
j_call: TRBJ2-1
clone_size: few

cdr3_aa: CASSLTPNVGGATDTQYF
cdr3_nt: TGTGCCAGCAGCTTAACCCCTAACGTGGGCGGGGCGACAGATACGCAGTATTTT
v_call: TRBV7-2
d_call: .
j_call: TRBJ2-3
clone_size: .

cdr3_aa: CASSLVAGALQETQYF
cdr3_nt: TGTGCCAGCAGCTTAGTCGCGGGGGCCCTACAAGAGACCCAGTACTTC
v_call: TRBV7-6
d_call: .
j_call: TRBJ2-5
clone_size: .

cdr3_aa: CASSIWAMREELFF
cdr3_nt: TGTGCCAGTAGTATATGGGCCATGAGGGAGGAGCTGTTTTTT
v_call: TRBV19
d_call: .
j_call: TRBJ2-2
clone_size: .

cdr3_aa: CASSLDTRGQAYEQYF
cdr3_nt: TGTGCCAGCAGCTTAGATACGAGGGGGCAAGCCTACGAGCAGTACTTC
v_call: TRBV7-2
d_call: TRBD1
j_call: TRBJ2-7
clone_size: .

cdr3_aa: CASSLGAGRVYEQYF
cdr3_nt: TGTGCCAGCAGCTTAGGGGCAGGGAGGGTCTACGAGCAGTACTTC
v_call: TRBV13
d_call: TRBD2
j_call: TRBJ2-7
clone_size: once

cdr3_aa: CASSGGSGGLNNEQFF
cdr3_nt: TGTGCCAGCAGTGGAGGGAGCGGGGGACTAAACAATGAGCAGTTCTTC
v_call: TRBV2
d_call: TRBD2
j_call: TRBJ2-1
clone_size: .

cdr3_aa: CASSQGPGGDTDTQYF
cdr3_nt: TGTGCCAGCAGCCAAGGGCCGGGGGGAGACACAGATACGCAGTATTTT
v_call: TRBV14
d_call: TRBD2
j_call: TRBJ2-3
clone_size: .

cdr3_aa: CASSFSGTGYEQYF
cdr3_nt: TGTGCCAGCAGCTTTTCCGGGACAGGTTACGAGCAGTACTTC
v_call: TRBV11-2
d_call: TRBD1
j_call: TRBJ2-7
clone_size: .

cdr3_aa: CASSYSEFNYGYTF
cdr3_nt: TGTGCCAGCAGTTACTCAGAGTTTAACTATGGCTACACCTTC
v_call: TRBV6-5
d_call: .
j_call: TRBJ1-2
clone_size: once

cdr3_aa: CATSRERGYDTQYF
cdr3_nt: TGTGCCACCAGCAGGGAGCGGGGATACGATACGCAGTATTTT
v_call: TRBV15
d_call: TRBD2
j_call: TRBJ2-3
clone_size: many

cdr3_aa: CASSHPDRGRYSGANVLTF
cdr3_nt: TGCGCCAGCAGCCACCCGGACAGGGGCCGTTACTCTGGGGCCAACGTCCTGACTTTC
v_call: TRBV4-1
d_call: TRBD1
j_call: TRBJ2-6
clone_size: .